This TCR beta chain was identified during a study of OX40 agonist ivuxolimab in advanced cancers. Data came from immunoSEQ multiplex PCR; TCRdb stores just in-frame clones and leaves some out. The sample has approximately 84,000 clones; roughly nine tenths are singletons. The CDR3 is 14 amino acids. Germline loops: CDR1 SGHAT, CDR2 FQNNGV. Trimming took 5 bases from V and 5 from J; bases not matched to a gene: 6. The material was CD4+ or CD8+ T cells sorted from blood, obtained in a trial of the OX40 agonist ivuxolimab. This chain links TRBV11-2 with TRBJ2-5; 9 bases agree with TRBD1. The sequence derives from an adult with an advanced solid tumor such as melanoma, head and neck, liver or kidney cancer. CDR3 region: CASSLGQGRETQYF. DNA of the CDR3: TGTGCCAGCAGCCTGGGACAGGGAAGGGAGACCCAGTACTTC. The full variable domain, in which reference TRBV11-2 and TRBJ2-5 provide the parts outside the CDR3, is EAGVAQSPRYKIIEKRQSVAFWCNPISGHATLYWYQQILGQGPKLLIQFQNNGVVDDSQLPKDRFSAERLKGVDSTLKIQPAKLEDSAVYLCASSLGQGRETQYFGPGTRLLVL.